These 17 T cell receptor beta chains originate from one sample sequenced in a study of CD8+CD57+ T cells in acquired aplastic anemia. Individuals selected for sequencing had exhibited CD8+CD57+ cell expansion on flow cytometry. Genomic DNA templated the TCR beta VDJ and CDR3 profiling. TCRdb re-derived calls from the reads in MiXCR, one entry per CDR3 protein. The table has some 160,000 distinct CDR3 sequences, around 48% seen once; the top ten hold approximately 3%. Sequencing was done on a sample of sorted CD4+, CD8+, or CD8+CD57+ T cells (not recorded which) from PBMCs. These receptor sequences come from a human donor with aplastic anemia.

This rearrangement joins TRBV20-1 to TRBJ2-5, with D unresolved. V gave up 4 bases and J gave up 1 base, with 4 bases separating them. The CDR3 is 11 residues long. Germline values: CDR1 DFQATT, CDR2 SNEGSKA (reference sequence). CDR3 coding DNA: TGCAGTGCTACTACCCAAGAGACCCAGTACTTC. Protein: CSATTQETQYF.

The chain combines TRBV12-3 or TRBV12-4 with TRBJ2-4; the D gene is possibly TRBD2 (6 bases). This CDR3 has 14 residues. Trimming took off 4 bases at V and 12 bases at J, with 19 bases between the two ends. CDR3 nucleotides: TGTGCCAGCAGTTCCTCGCGCGACGGGAGCGCTCAGTACTTC. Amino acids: CASSSSRDGSAQYF.

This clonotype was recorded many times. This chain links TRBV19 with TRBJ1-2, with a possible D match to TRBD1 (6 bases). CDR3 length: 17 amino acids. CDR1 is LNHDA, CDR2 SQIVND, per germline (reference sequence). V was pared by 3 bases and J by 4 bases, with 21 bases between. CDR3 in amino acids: CASSIHSAGGFAYGYTF. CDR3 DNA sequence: TGTGCCAGTAGTATCCATTCGGCTGGGGGCTTCGCCTATGGCTACACCTTC.

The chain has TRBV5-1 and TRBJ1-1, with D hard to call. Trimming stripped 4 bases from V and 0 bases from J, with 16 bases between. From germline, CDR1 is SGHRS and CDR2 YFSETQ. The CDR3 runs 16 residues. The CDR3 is CASSAGIVRLNTEAFF. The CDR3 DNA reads TGCGCCAGCAGCGCGGGCATTGTAAGGTTGAACACTGAAGCTTTCTTT.

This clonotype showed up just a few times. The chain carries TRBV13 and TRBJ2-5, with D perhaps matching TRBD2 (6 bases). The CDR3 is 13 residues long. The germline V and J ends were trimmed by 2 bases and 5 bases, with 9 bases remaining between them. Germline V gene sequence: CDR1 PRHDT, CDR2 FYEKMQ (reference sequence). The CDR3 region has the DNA TGTGCCAGCAGCTTACGGGGGAGGGAGACCCAGTACTTC. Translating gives CASSLRGRETQYF.

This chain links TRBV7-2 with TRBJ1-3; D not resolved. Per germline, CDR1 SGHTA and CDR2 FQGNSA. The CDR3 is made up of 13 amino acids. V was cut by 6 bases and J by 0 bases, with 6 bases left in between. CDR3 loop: CASRIASGNTIYF. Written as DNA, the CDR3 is TGTGCCAGCAGAATAGCCTCTGGAAACACCATATATTTT.

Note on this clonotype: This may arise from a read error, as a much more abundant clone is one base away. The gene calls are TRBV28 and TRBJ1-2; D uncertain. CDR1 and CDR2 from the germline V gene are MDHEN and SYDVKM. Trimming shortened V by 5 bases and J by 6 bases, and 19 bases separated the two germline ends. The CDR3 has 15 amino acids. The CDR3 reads CASSPAGKDPDGYTF. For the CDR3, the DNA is TGTGCCAGCAGTCCCGCTGGCAAGGACCCTGATGGCTACACCTTC.

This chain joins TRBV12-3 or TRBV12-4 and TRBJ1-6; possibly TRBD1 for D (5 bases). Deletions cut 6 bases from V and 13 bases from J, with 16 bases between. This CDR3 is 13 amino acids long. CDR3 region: CASRSGLLPPLHF. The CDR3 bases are TGTGCCAGCAGGTCGGGACTGCTTCCCCCCCTCCACTTT.

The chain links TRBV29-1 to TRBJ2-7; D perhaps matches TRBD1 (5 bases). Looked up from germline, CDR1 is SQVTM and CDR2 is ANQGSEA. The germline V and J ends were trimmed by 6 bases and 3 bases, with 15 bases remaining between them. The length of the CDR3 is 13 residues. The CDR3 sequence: CSVRQTSDYEQYF. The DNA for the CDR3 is TGCAGCGTGAGACAGACTTCAGACTACGAGCAGTACTTC.

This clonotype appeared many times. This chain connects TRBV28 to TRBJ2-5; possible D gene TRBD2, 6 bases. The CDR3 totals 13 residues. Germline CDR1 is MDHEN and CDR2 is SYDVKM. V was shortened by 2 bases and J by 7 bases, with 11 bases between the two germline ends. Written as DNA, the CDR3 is TGTGCCAGCAGTTTAGCGGGAACGGGGACCCAGTACTTC. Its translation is CASSLAGTGTQYF.

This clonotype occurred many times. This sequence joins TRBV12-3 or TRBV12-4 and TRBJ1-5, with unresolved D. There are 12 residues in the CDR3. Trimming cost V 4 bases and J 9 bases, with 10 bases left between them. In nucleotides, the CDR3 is TGTGCCAGCAGTTCCGTTCCGGCGCCCCAGCATTTT. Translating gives CASSSVPAPQHF.

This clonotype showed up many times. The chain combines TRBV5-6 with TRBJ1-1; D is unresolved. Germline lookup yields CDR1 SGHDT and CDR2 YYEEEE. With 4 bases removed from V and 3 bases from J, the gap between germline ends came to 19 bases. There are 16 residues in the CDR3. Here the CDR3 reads CASSHSVGRRDTEAFF. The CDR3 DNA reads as TGTGCCAGCAGCCATTCGGTAGGGAGAAGGGACACTGAAGCTTTCTTT.

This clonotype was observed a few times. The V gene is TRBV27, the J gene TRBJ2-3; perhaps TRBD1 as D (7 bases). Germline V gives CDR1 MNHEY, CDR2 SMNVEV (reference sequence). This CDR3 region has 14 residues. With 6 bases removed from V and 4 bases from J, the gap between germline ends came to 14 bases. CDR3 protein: CASSRDREADTQYF. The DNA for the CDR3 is TGTGCCAGCAGCCGAGACAGGGAGGCAGATACGCAGTATTTT.

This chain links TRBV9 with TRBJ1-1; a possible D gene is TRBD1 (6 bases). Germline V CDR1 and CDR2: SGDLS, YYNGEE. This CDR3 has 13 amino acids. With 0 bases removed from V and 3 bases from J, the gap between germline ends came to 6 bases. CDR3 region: CASSVGQDTEAFF. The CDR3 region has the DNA TGTGCCAGCAGCGTAGGACAGGACACTGAAGCTTTCTTT.

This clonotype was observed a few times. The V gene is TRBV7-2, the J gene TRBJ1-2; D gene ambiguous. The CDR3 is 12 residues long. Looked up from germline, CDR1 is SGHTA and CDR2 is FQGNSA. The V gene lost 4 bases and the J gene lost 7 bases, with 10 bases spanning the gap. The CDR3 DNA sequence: TGTGCCAGCAGCTCTAGGACGAGTGGCTACACCTTC. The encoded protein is CASSSRTSGYTF.

DNA of the CDR3: TGTGCCACCAGCACCTCCGGGACAATCAATGAGCAGTTCTTC. Its protein product is CATSTSGTINEQFF. The J gene is TRBJ2-1, the V gene TRBV15; D may be TRBD1 (6 bases). The CDR3 contains 14 residues. V was cut by 4 bases and J by 6 bases, with 13 bases left in between. The germline V gene encodes CDR1 LNHNV and CDR2 YYDKDF (reference sequence). Full variable domain (outside the CDR3, taken from reference TRBV15 and TRBJ2-1): DAMVIQNPRYQVTQFGKPVTLSCSQTLNHNVMYWYQQKSSQAPKLLFHYYDKDFNNEADTPDNFQSRRPNTSFCFLDIRSPGLGDTAMYLCATSTSGTINEQFFGPGTRLTVL.

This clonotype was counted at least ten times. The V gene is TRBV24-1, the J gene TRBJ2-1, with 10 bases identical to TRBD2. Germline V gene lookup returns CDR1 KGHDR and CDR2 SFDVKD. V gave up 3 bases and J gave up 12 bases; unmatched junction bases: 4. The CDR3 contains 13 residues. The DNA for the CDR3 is TGTGCCACCAGTGATGCGTGGACTAGCGGGCAGTTCTTC. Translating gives CATSDAWTSGQFF.